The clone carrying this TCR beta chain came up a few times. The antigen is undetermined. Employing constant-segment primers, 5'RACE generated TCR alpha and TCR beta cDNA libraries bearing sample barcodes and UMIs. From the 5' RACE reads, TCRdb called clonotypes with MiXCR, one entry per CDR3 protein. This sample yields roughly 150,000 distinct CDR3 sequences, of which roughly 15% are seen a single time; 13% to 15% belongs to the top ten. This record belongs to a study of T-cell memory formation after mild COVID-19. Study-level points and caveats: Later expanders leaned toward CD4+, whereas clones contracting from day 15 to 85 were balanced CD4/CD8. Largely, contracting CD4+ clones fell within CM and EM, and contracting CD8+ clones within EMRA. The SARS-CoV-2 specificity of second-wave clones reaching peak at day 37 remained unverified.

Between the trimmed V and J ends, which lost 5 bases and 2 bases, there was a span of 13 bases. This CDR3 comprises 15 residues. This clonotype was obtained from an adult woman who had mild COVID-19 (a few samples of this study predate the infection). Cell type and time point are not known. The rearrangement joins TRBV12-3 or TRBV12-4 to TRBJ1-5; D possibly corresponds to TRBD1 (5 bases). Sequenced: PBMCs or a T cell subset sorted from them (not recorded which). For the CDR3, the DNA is TGTGCCAGCAGTGCCCAGGGTATTGGCAATCAGCCCCAGCATTTT. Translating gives CASSAQGIGNQPQHF.